Shown below are 11 T cell receptor beta chains from a single sample sequenced in a study of shared clonotypes between healthy human individuals. Naive CD8 cells, CD45RO-negative and positively selected for CCR7, excluded terminally differentiated effector memory CD45RA+ cells. TCRdb keeps only in-frame clones here, not all; method: immunoSEQ multiplex PCR. The table has approximately 740,000 clones, more than 85% seen once. Sample: naive CD8+ T cells sorted from blood. These receptors were taken from a man under 40 in good health.

The V gene is TRBV5-4, the J gene TRBJ2-7; D not resolved. This CDR3 region has 14 residues. Trimming took off 2 bases at V and 3 bases at J, with 12 bases between the two ends. CDR1 and CDR2 (germline): SGHNT, YYREEE (reference sequence). In nucleotides, the CDR3 is TGTGCCAGCAGCTTCAGAGACAAGTACTACGAGCAGTACTTC. Its protein is CASSFRDKYYEQYF.

Only one count was recorded for this clone. This chain joins TRBV4-2 and TRBJ2-3; TRBD2 agrees at 7 bases. Trimming at V came to 5 bases and at J to 2 bases, leaving 4 bases not matched to a gene. Germline-derived CDR1 and CDR2 are LGHNA and YNFKEQ. This CDR3 spans 14 amino acids. This chain's CDR3 is CASSASGTTDTQYF. CDR3 DNA: TGTGCCAGCAGCGCCAGCGGGACCACAGATACGCAGTATTTT.

CDR3 protein: CATSRGAGAYEQYF. CDR3 DNA: TGTGCCACCAGCAGAGGTGCCGGAGCCTACGAGCAGTACTTC. The J gene is TRBJ2-7, the V gene TRBV15; no clear D. V was cut by 1 base and J by 2 bases, with 9 bases left in between. CDR1 LNHNV and CDR2 YYDKDF come from the germline V gene (reference sequence). This CDR3 has 14 residues. The whole variable domain, filled in from reference TRBV15 and TRBJ2-7, reads DAMVIQNPRYQVTQFGKPVTLSCSQTLNHNVMYWYQQKSSQAPKLLFHYYDKDFNNEADTPDNFQSRRPNTSFCFLDIRSPGLGDTAMYLCATSRGAGAYEQYFGPGTRLTVT.

The chain joins TRBV2 to TRBJ2-5; 9 bases align to TRBD1. This CDR3 spans 16 amino acids. Germline V CDR1 and CDR2: SNHLY, FYNNEI. Unmatched junction bases numbered 13, after V lost 7 bases and J lost 4 bases. CDR3 in DNA: TGTGCCAGCACTAAGACAGGGGGTCGGCCAGTAGAGACCCAGTACTTC. Protein sequence: CASTKTGGRPVETQYF.

V usage is TRBV21-1 and J usage is TRBJ2-3; the DNA was not used to check the table's D call, TRBD1. TRBV21-1 is a recognized pseudogene. This CDR3 comprises 15 residues. CDR3 nucleotides: TGTGCCAGGAACGTATGGACAGAAAGCACAGATACGCAGTATTTT. Translated: CARNVWTESTDTQYF.

V gene TRBV6-6 combines with J gene TRBJ2-7, with 13 bases identical to TRBD2. The CDR3 contains 15 residues. V gave up 0 bases and J gave up 4 bases; unmatched junction bases: 0. Germline lookup yields CDR1 MNHNY and CDR2 SVGAGI (reference sequence). In DNA, the CDR3 is TGTGCCAGCAGTTACTCGACTAGCGGGAGGTACGAGCAGTACTTC. It encodes CASSYSTSGRYEQYF.

The rearrangement links TRBV5-6 to TRBJ1-1; a possible D gene is TRBD1 (6 bases). The V gene's germline CDR1 is SGHDT and CDR2 YYEEEE. The CDR3 is 15 residues long. V lost 0 bases and J lost 4, with 13 bases in between. CDR3 sequence (DNA): TGTGCCAGCAGCTTGGCAGCAGGGGAGGGCACTGAAGCTTTCTTT. It specifies CASSLAAGEGTEAFF.

This chain uses TRBV5-1 with TRBJ2-4; possible D gene TRBD2, 5 bases. This CDR3 contains 15 residues. Trimming left V 2 bases short and J 2 bases short, with 11 bases between. Germline lookup yields CDR1 SGHRS and CDR2 YFSETQ. The CDR3 spells CASSLTGLTKNIQYF. The CDR3 DNA reads TGCGCCAGCAGCTTAACGGGGTTAACCAAAAACATTCAGTACTTC.

The chain recombines TRBV10-2 with TRBJ2-7; 9 bases are shared with TRBD1. This CDR3 spans 13 amino acids. CDR1 is WSHSY, CDR2 SAAADI, per germline. Losses at the gene ends were 11 bases for V and 5 bases for J; bases not matched to a gene: 10. The CDR3 DNA follows: TGCGCCGGGTCGGGACAGGGATATCACGAGCAGTACTTC. Translation: CAGSGQGYHEQYF.

As for this clone: Other DNA sequences from this sample encode an identical CDR3 as well. The rearrangement joins TRBV13 to TRBJ2-7; the D gene is possibly TRBD2 (5 bases). Germline loops: CDR1 PRHDT, CDR2 FYEKMQ (reference sequence). The CDR3 length is 15 residues. V lost 1 base to trimming and J lost 2 bases, with 12 bases between them. DNA of the CDR3: TGTGCCAGCAGCTTAGACGGGGTCGCGGCCTACGAGCAGTACTTC. This encodes CASSLDGVAAYEQYF.

This clone was recorded only once. The chain employs TRBV2 and TRBJ1-5; TRBD1 is a possible D gene (5 bases). V was clipped by 6 bases and J by 4 bases, with 10 bases between them. Germline V gene data show CDR1 as SNHLY and CDR2 as FYNNEI. The CDR3 length is 13 residues. The DNA of the CDR3 is TGTGCCAGCAGACCCAGGGAGAATCAGCCCCAGCATTTT. Translating it yields CASRPRENQPQHF.